This TCR beta chain is from a study of OX40 agonist ivuxolimab in advanced cancers. This CDR3 has 11 residues. Per germline, CDR1 DFQATT and CDR2 SNEGSKA (reference sequence). The method was immunoSEQ multiplex PCR; TCRdb's version includes in-frame clones alone and lacks a portion of them. The table records 70,000 to 80,000 clones, roughly 90% of them present only once. Sequencing used CD4+ or CD8+ T cells sorted from blood, obtained in a trial of the OX40 agonist ivuxolimab. V and J are TRBV20-1 and TRBJ2-5; D may be TRBD2 (5 bases). This clonotype originated in an adult with an advanced solid tumor such as melanoma, head and neck, liver or kidney cancer. CDR3 sequence: CSGREQETQYF. The DNA for the CDR3 is TGCAGCGGTCGGGAACAAGAGACCCAGTACTTC.